This entry lists 17 T cell receptor beta chains sequenced from one sample in a study of cytomegalovirus exposure and HLA in healthy donors. PCR employed 60 Vbeta and 13 Jbeta primers. Clones were sequenced by immunoSEQ multiplex PCR, and TCRdb holds only the in-frame ones, with some missing. This table has about 170,000 clones, 79% appearing once. Sequenced sample: PBMCs. The source of these receptors is a woman aged 50 to 60 in good health and CMV-seronegative.

The V call is TRBV19, the J call TRBJ1-3; D is perhaps TRBD1 (6 bases). V was shortened by 5 bases and J by 5 bases, with 25 bases between the two germline ends. The CDR3 runs to 18 residues. In germline, CDR1 is LNHDA, CDR2 SQIVND (reference sequence). CDR3 in amino acids: CASSPKDRPFLSRNTIYF. As DNA, the CDR3 is TGTGCCAGTAGTCCCAAAGACAGGCCCTTTCTATCTAGAAACACCATATATTTT.

The rearrangement uses TRBV27 and TRBJ1-5, with D perhaps matching TRBD1 (5 bases). The V and J ends lost 6 bases and 2 bases respectively, with 20 bases between them. The CDR3 contains 17 residues. CDR1 and CDR2 (germline): MNHEY, SMNVEV (reference sequence). The CDR3 protein is CASSLRAGGYGNQPQHF. CDR3 sequence (DNA): TGTGCCAGCAGCCTGAGGGCTGGGGGGTACGGCAATCAGCCCCAGCATTTT.

V and J are TRBV6-5 and TRBJ1-5, with TRBD1 identical over 7 bases. The V gene's germline CDR1 is MNHEY and CDR2 SVGAGI. V shed 5 bases, J shed 3 bases, and the junction held 4 bases outside the gene matches. This CDR3 has 14 amino acids. The CDR3 sequence: CASSGTANNQPQHF. The CDR3, as DNA: TGTGCCAGCAGTGGGACAGCCAACAATCAGCCCCAGCATTTT.

The V call is TRBV19, the J call TRBJ2-7, with 13 bases aligning to TRBD2. Germline CDR1 and CDR2: LNHDA and SQIVND (reference sequence). The CDR3 sequence is 16 residues long. Germline trimming cut 4 bases from V and 4 bases from J; bases unmatched to any gene: 7. The CDR3 DNA sequence: TGTGCCAGTAGTAGATGGACTAGCGGGAGTCTATACGAGCAGTACTTC. Protein sequence: CASSRWTSGSLYEQYF.

J is TRBJ1-1 and V is TRBV7-2; D gene ambiguous. The germline V gene has CDR1 SGHTA and CDR2 FQGNSA. The CDR3 consists of 13 residues. The V and J ends lost 5 bases and 0 bases respectively, with 7 bases between them. The CDR3 DNA reads TGTGCCAGCAGCCCCCAGGTGAACACTGAAGCTTTCTTT. This encodes CASSPQVNTEAFF. The variable domain in full, completed from reference TRBV7-2 and TRBJ1-1, reads GAGVSQSPSNKVTEKGKDVELRCDPISGHTALYWYRQSLGQGLEFLIYFQGNSAPDKSGLPSDRFSAERTGGSVSTLTIQRTQQEDSAVYLCASSPQVNTEAFFGQGTRLTVV.

This rearrangement joins TRBV30 to TRBJ1-1, with D unresolved. The CDR3 length is 11 residues. Deletions cut 4 bases from V and 7 bases from J, with 10 bases between. Looked up from germline, CDR1 is GTSNPN and CDR2 is SVGIG (reference sequence). The CDR3 coding sequence is TGTGCCTGGACCCCACTGTTTGAAGCTTTCTTT. As protein: CAWTPLFEAFF.

The V gene is TRBV7-2, the J gene TRBJ1-1, with TRBD1 matching over 9 bases. V gave up 5 bases and J gave up 4 bases; unmatched junction bases: 11. Per germline, CDR1 SGHTA and CDR2 FQGNSA. CDR3 length equals 16 residues. This CDR3 is CASSTGTGRWVTEAFF. The CDR3 bases are TGTGCCAGCAGCACCGGGACAGGGAGGTGGGTCACTGAAGCTTTCTTT.

This clone was seen a handful of times. V gene TRBV19 combines with J gene TRBJ2-6, with D possibly being TRBD2 (6 bases). Germline CDR1 LNHDA, CDR2 SQIVND (reference sequence). V dropped 0 bases and J dropped 2 bases, with 8 bases sitting between them. The CDR3 has 16 residues. CDR3 bases: TGTGCCAGTAGTATAGATAGGAGGGCTGGGGCCAACGTCCTGACTTTC. Its translation is CASSIDRRAGANVLTF.

The chain joins TRBV27 to TRBJ2-7, with D maybe TRBD1 (5 bases). CDR3 length: 14 residues. Germline V gives CDR1 MNHEY, CDR2 SMNVEV (reference sequence). Trimming shortened V by 3 bases and J by 5 bases, and 14 bases separated the two germline ends. The CDR3 region is CASSFQGVRNEQYF. The CDR3 DNA reads TGTGCCAGCAGTTTCCAAGGGGTCAGGAACGAGCAGTACTTC.

The chain recombines TRBV9 with TRBJ2-5; D perhaps matches TRBD2 (5 bases). The CDR3 covers 13 residues. Germline V gene lookup returns CDR1 SGDLS and CDR2 YYNGEE. Deletions cut 2 bases from V and 6 bases from J, with 11 bases between. CDR3 protein: CASSVGAWKTQYF. The CDR3 DNA reads as TGTGCCAGCAGCGTGGGAGCCTGGAAGACCCAGTACTTC.

The CDR3 reads CASSFGTGRETQYF. The CDR3, as DNA: TGTGCCAGCAGTTTCGGGACAGGGCGAGAGACCCAGTACTTC. V gene TRBV27 combines with J gene TRBJ2-5; 9 bases line up with TRBD1. The junction had 3 bases not matched to a gene; V was cut back by 3 bases and J by 4 bases. The CDR3 has 14 amino acids. CDR1 and CDR2 from the germline V gene are MNHEY and SMNVEV (reference sequence).

The chain is built from TRBV27 and TRBJ2-5, with 11 bases that match TRBD2. The ends lost 3 bases at V and 5 bases at J; junction bases unmatched: 11. The CDR3 sequence is 17 residues long. CDR1 and CDR2 from the germline V gene are MNHEY and SMNVEV (reference sequence). DNA for the CDR3: TGTGCCAGCAGTTTGAATGTACCTAGCGGGAGGTGGGAGACCCAGTACTTC. Translation: CASSLNVPSGRWETQYF.

This chain uses TRBV29-1 with TRBJ2-3, with TRBD2 matching over 10 bases. The CDR3 extends over 16 amino acids. After removal of 3 bases from V and 2 bases from J, the junction contained 8 bases not matched to a gene. Per the germline V gene, CDR1 is SQVTM and CDR2 is ANQGSEA. CDR3 nucleotides: TGCAGCGTTGAGGCACTAGCGGGGAAACCCACAGATACGCAGTATTTT. As protein: CSVEALAGKPTDTQYF.

The gene calls are TRBV5-5 and TRBJ1-2; D not certain. CDR3 length equals 15 residues. Trimming removed 0 bases from V and 4 bases from J, with 13 bases in between. Germline V gene lookup returns CDR1 SGHKS and CDR2 YYEKEE (reference sequence). The CDR3 loop is CASSLAGMVGYGYTF. In nucleotides, the CDR3 is TGTGCCAGCAGCTTGGCGGGGATGGTAGGCTATGGCTACACCTTC.

J is TRBJ2-7 and V is TRBV5-1, with D maybe TRBD2 (6 bases). CDR3 length equals 16 residues. The germline V gene has CDR1 SGHRS and CDR2 YFSETQ. V lost 4 bases and J lost 1, with 18 bases in between. The CDR3 is CASSQAGVAVSYEQYF. CDR3 DNA sequence: TGCGCCAGCAGCCAGGCCGGGGTAGCGGTTTCCTACGAGCAGTACTTC.

The J gene is TRBJ2-2, the V gene TRBV9, with 9 nucleotides matching TRBD1. Trimming at V came to 1 base and at J to 1 base, leaving 2 bases not matched to a gene. Germline CDR1 and CDR2: SGDLS and YYNGEE. The CDR3 covers 16 residues. CDR3 protein: CASSVRQGVNTGELFF. CDR3 bases: TGTGCCAGCAGCGTACGACAGGGGGTGAACACCGGGGAGCTGTTTTTT.

The gene calls are TRBV27 and TRBJ2-6, with D possibly TRBD1 on 6 matching bases. Germline V gene lookup returns CDR1 MNHEY and CDR2 SMNVEV (reference sequence). Trimming took off 8 bases at V and 4 bases at J, with 27 bases between the two ends. The CDR3 sequence is 19 residues long. The CDR3 spells CASSNRVQQNHGGANVLTF. CDR3 bases: TGTGCCAGCTCAAACAGGGTCCAGCAAAACCATGGGGGGGCCAACGTCCTGACTTTC. The full variable domain, with the rest looked up from reference TRBV27 and TRBJ2-6, is EAQVTQNPRYLITVTGKKLTVTCSQNMNHEYMSWYRQDPGLGLRQIYYSMNVEVTDKGDVPEGYKVSRKEKRNFPLILESPSPNQTSLYFCASSNRVQQNHGGANVLTFGAGSRLTVL.